What follows are 21 T cell receptor beta chains derived from one specimen sequenced in a study of blood T cell repertoires in COVID-19 (dated by TCRdb to 2019 to 2021). Libraries were constructed by the immunoSEQ multiplex PCR assay. Drawn from immuneACCESS, this table holds only the in-frame rearrangements with V and J called that TCRdb kept. Clones are partly lost; checked studies trace under half to an unresolved V gene and leave the rest unexplained. Here the sample has 90,000 to 100,000 clones; approximately 87% occur a single time. The ten most abundant clones make up roughly 15% of the sample. The sample consisted of peripheral blood. These receptor sequences come from a human donor in a cohort sampled during active COVID-19.

The chain recombines TRBV6-5 with TRBJ2-7; D might be TRBD1 (5 bases). This CDR3 contains 14 residues. Trimming took 0 bases from V and 2 from J, leaving 8 bases between them. Looked up from germline, CDR1 is MNHEY and CDR2 is SVGAGI. The DNA of the CDR3 is TGTGCCAGCAGTTACTCGGCAGGGACCTACGAGCAGTACTTC. This sequence encodes CASSYSAGTYEQYF.

This rearrangement joins TRBV30 to TRBJ1-6; the match to TRBD1 covers 8 bases. The CDR3 totals 17 residues. The germline gives CDR1 GTSNPN, CDR2 SVGIG (reference sequence). J was trimmed by 2 bases and V by 0 bases; bases with no gene match: 6. The CDR3: CAWSVQGERTYNSPLHF. The DNA of the CDR3 is TGTGCCTGGAGTGTACAGGGGGAGAGGACCTATAATTCACCCCTCCACTTT.

The chain uses TRBV6-1 and TRBJ2-5, with TRBD2 matching 7 bases. The CDR3 spans 15 residues. Looked up from germline, CDR1 is MNHNS and CDR2 is SASEGT. After removal of 1 base from V and 1 base from J, the junction contained 3 bases not matched to a gene. The CDR3 coding sequence is TGTGCCAGCAGTGAAGGGGAGGGACGCCAAGAGACCCAGTACTTC. It codes for CASSEGEGRQETQYF.

The V call is TRBV7-2, the J call TRBJ2-1; possibly TRBD2 for D (6 bases). Trimming cost V 6 bases and J 9 bases, with 21 bases left between them. The CDR3 extends over 15 amino acids. Germline-derived CDR1 and CDR2 are SGHTA and FQGNSA. The CDR3, as DNA: TGTGCCAGCAGTCAGGAGGCACTAGCCCACACTGAGCAGTTCTTC. Translating it yields CASSQEALAHTEQFF. Full variable domain (remainder filled in from reference TRBV7-2 and TRBJ2-1): GAGVSQSPSNKVTEKGKDVELRCDPISGHTALYWYRQSLGQGLEFLIYFQGNSAPDKSGLPSDRFSAERTGGSVSTLTIQRTQQEDSAVYLCASSQEALAHTEQFFGPGTRLTVL.

The chain uses TRBV28 and TRBJ1-2; possibly TRBD1 for D (6 bases). Trimming removed 6 bases at V and 6 bases at J, with 14 bases between. Per germline, CDR1 MDHEN and CDR2 SYDVKM. The CDR3 has 13 amino acids. In nucleotides, the CDR3 is TGTGCCAGCAGAGGTGGGACATGGGATGGCTACACCTTC. Protein: CASRGGTWDGYTF.

The chain carries TRBV5-1 and TRBJ2-1; no firm D call. The germline CDR1 and CDR2 sequences are SGHRS and YFSETQ. Between the trimmed V and J ends, which lost 0 bases and 5 bases, there was a span of 12 bases. The CDR3 has 15 amino acids. The CDR3 is CASSLDEVGDNEQFF. CDR3 DNA: TGCGCCAGCAGCTTGGATGAGGTAGGCGACAATGAGCAGTTCTTC.

A single count supports this clone. This chain uses TRBV5-1 with TRBJ2-3; 15 bases map to TRBD2. The CDR3 spans 17 residues. The V gene end was trimmed by 4 bases and the J gene end by 4 bases; junction bases not matched to a gene: 7. Per germline, CDR1 SGHRS and CDR2 YFSETQ. The CDR3 region has the DNA TGCGCCAGCAGCCGAGGACTAGCGGGGGGGCATGCAGATACGCAGTATTTT. Protein product: CASSRGLAGGHADTQYF.

The chain joins TRBV11-2 to TRBJ1-1, with no clear D. V lost 3 bases and J lost 10, with 12 bases in between. Germline lookup yields CDR1 SGHAT and CDR2 FQNNGV. CDR3 length: 12 residues. This CDR3 is CASSFGEAGAFF. The CDR3 bases are TGTGCCAGCAGCTTCGGTGAGGCGGGAGCTTTCTTT.

The CDR3 loop reads CASSLSEGYGYTF. The CDR3 DNA sequence: TGCGCCAGCAGCCTGTCAGAGGGCTATGGCTACACCTTC. This chain uses TRBV5-1 with TRBJ1-2; D is ambiguous. The CDR3 length is 13 residues. Germline V gives CDR1 SGHRS, CDR2 YFSETQ. Trimming shortened V by 4 bases and J by 4 bases, and 11 bases separated the two germline ends.

V and J are TRBV6-4 and TRBJ2-3; no reliable D call. V gave up 4 bases and J gave up 2 bases, with 7 bases separating them. This CDR3 comprises 13 residues. CDR1 is MRHNA, CDR2 SNTAGT, per germline. CDR3 loop: CASSGQNTDTQYF. Written as DNA, the CDR3 is TGTGCCAGCAGTGGACAAAACACAGATACGCAGTATTTT.

The V and J genes are TRBV6-4 and TRBJ2-1, with no clear D. CDR1 MRHNA and CDR2 SNTAGT come from the germline V gene. The CDR3 consists of 16 residues. V lost 2 bases, J lost 0 bases, and 11 bases lay in between. Here the CDR3 DNA reads TGTGCCAGCAGTGACGCGCAAGCGAGCTCCTACAATGAGCAGTTCTTC. Translating gives CASSDAQASSYNEQFF.

This clone was seen only once. The chain carries TRBV19 and TRBJ2-2; D is unclear. The CDR3 is 14 amino acids. V lost 3 bases and J lost 0, with 5 bases in between. Germline CDR1 is LNHDA and CDR2 is SQIVND (reference sequence). DNA of the CDR3: TGTGCCAGTAGTATCACACCGAACACCGGGGAGCTGTTTTTT. Protein sequence: CASSITPNTGELFF.

The V call is TRBV7-3, the J call TRBJ1-2; TRBD1 aligns across 10 bases. This CDR3 is 14 amino acids long. Germline CDR1 SGHTA, CDR2 FQGTGA. With 5 bases clipped from V and 6 bases from J, the junction kept 6 bases outside the gene matches. The CDR3 nucleotides read TGTGCCAGCAGCGCGATGACAGGGGGCGATGGCTACACCTTC. Translating gives CASSAMTGGDGYTF.

J is TRBJ1-1 and V is TRBV6-5; maybe TRBD1 (6 bases). CDR1 is MNHEY and CDR2 is SVGAGI in the germline V gene. Trimming left V 6 bases short and J 6 bases short, with 14 bases between. The CDR3 contains 13 residues. This CDR3 is CASSFFGTSEAFF. The CDR3 nucleotides are TGTGCCAGCAGCTTTTTCGGGACATCTGAAGCTTTCTTT.

V usage is TRBV9 and J usage is TRBJ2-5; D possibly corresponds to TRBD1 (5 bases). This CDR3 has 13 amino acids. CDR1 and CDR2 (germline): SGDLS, YYNGEE. Trimming pared 3 bases from V and 5 bases from J, leaving 11 bases between. The CDR3 region is CASSAPRVETQYF. In nucleotides, the CDR3 is TGTGCCAGCAGCGCCCCCAGGGTGGAGACCCAGTACTTC.

The chain uses TRBV28 and TRBJ2-7, with 8 bases lining up with TRBD2. After removal of 7 bases from V and 0 bases from J, the junction contained 8 bases not matched to a gene. CDR3 length: 15 residues. Germline assignment: CDR1 MDHEN and CDR2 SYDVKM. CDR3 sequence (DNA): TGTGCCAGCATCACAAACGGGGGGGGCTCCTACGAGCAGTACTTC. Protein: CASITNGGGSYEQYF.

The chain has TRBV6-5 and TRBJ2-7, with 11 bases that match TRBD2. J lost 0 bases, V lost 7 bases, and 5 bases had no gene match. Germline V lookup: CDR1 MNHEY, CDR2 SVGAGI. The CDR3 spans 15 residues. The chain's CDR3 is CASTRGLAGSYEQYF. The CDR3 bases are TGTGCCAGCACCCGAGGACTAGCGGGCTCCTACGAGCAGTACTTC.

Comment on this clone: A junction boundary mismatches the germline segment, possibly from a read error. The chain has TRBV2 and TRBJ2-4; 9 positions match TRBD1. The CDR3 runs 14 residues. The V gene's germline CDR1 is SNHLY and CDR2 FYNNEI. The CDR3, as DNA: TGTGCCGGCAGTGAAACGGGACAGGGTACCATTCAGTACTTC. Translated, it gives CAGSETGQGTIQYF.

The rearrangement joins TRBV6-6 to TRBJ2-7, with 9 bases fitting TRBD1. The CDR3 spans 15 residues. The ends lost 6 bases at V and 2 bases at J; junction bases unmatched: 8. Germline V gene data show CDR1 as MNHNY and CDR2 as SVGAGI (reference sequence). The CDR3 loop is CASRETGGGTYEQYF. The CDR3 nucleotides read TGTGCCAGCAGAGAGACAGGGGGGGGAACCTACGAGCAGTACTTC.

V and J are TRBV13 and TRBJ2-7, with 8 bases lining up with TRBD1. The trim removed 8 bases at V and 1 base at J, leaving 4 bases unmatched. Germline CDR1 and CDR2: PRHDT and FYEKMQ (reference sequence). The CDR3 totals 13 residues. In DNA, the CDR3 is TGTGCCAGCTCTGGACAGGGATCCTACGAGCAGTACTTC. This gives the protein CASSGQGSYEQYF.

This sequence joins TRBV6-1 and TRBJ1-4, with D possibly TRBD1 on 5 matching bases. Trimming pared 0 bases from V and 7 bases from J, leaving 6 bases between. Germline V lookup: CDR1 MNHNS, CDR2 SASEGT. The CDR3 is made up of 13 amino acids. In DNA, the CDR3 is TGTGCCAGCAGTGAAGCAAGGGGTGAAAAACTGTTTTTT. As protein: CASSEARGEKLFF.